This T cell receptor (beta chain) was recorded in a study of regulatory T cells in long-lasting Graves disease. Study-level points and caveats: Sample size was small, which may have lowered accuracy.

This clonotype showed up many times. Its specificity is not known. The germline V and J ends were trimmed by 5 bases and 3 bases, with 9 bases remaining between them. There are 13 residues in the CDR3. Time point: newly diagnosed GD, antithyroid drugs for less than 3 months. PBMCs provided the RNA from which the TCR library was made. iRepertoire HTBI primers and Arm-PCR of CDR3 regions built TCR beta libraries. TCRdb redid the calling of the multiplex PCR reads with MiXCR, one entry per CDR3 protein. The table records about 610,000 distinct CDR3 sequences, 15% to 20% of them present only once. The sample also formed part of further work on T cells in Graves' hyperthyroidism and ophthalmopathy. That report notes: The primer set for the first-round RT-PCR of the TCR CDR3 was HTBI.

This specimen consisted of peripheral blood mononuclear cells (PBMCs), obtained at new diagnosis, from a patient treated with antithyroid drugs. This clonotype originated in a man aged 18 to 35 with Graves disease. The rearrangement joins TRBV12-3 or TRBV12-4 to TRBJ2-3; D might be TRBD1 (5 bases). The CDR3 loop is CASSPRQTDTQYF. The CDR3 DNA reads as TGTGCCAGCAGTCCCCGACAGACAGATACGCAGTATTTT.